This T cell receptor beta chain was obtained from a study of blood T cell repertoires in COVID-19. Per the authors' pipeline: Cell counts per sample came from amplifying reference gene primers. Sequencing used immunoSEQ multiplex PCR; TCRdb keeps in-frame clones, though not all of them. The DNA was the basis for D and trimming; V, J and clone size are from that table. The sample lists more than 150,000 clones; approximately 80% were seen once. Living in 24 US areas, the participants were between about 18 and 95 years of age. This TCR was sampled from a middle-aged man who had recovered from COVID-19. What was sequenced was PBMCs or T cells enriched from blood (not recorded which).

The DNA for the CDR3 is TGCGCCAGCAGCCCGCCGGGGTTCGACTACTACACCTTC. Translation: CASSPPGFDYYTF. The chain uses TRBV5-1 and TRBJ1-2; no definite D call. CDR3 length: 13 residues. Germline V gives CDR1 SGHRS, CDR2 YFSETQ. Trimming took off 4 bases at V and 10 bases at J, with 17 bases between the two ends. Complete variable domain (other parts from reference TRBV5-1 and TRBJ1-2): KAGVTQTPRYLIKTRGQQVTLSCSPISGHRSVSWYQQTPGQGLQFLFEYFSETQRNKGNFPGRFSGRQFSNSRSEMNVSTLELGDSALYLCASSPPGFDYYTFGSGTRLTVV.